Presented here are 10 T cell receptor beta chains from one specimen sequenced in a study of tumor-infiltrating lymphocytes in oesophageal squamous cell carcinoma. TCRdb itself ran the PCR reads through MiXCR, one entry per CDR3 protein. The table has 20,000 or so distinct CDR3 sequences, around 41% seen once. Material: esophageal tumor tissue. These receptor sequences come from a male donor with esophageal squamous cell carcinoma.

The chain carries TRBV12-3 or TRBV12-4 and TRBJ2-6; maybe TRBD1 (5 bases). V was shortened by 6 bases and J by 2 bases, with 20 bases between the two germline ends. The CDR3 runs to 18 residues. This CDR3 reads CASSDIDRVTAGANVLTF. CDR3 DNA sequence: TGTGCCAGCAGCGATATAGACAGAGTTACAGCTGGGGCCAACGTCCTGACTTTC.

By share, this clonotype counts as medium-sized. V is TRBV7-2 and J is TRBJ2-5; the D is unclear. Deletions cut 1 base from V and 2 bases from J, with 5 bases between. The length of the CDR3 is 13 residues. Per germline, CDR1 SGHTA and CDR2 FQGNSA. The DNA for the CDR3 is TGTGCCAGCAGCTTAGGACCGCAAGAGACCCAGTACTTC. This codes for CASSLGPQETQYF.

The J gene is TRBJ1-5, the V gene TRBV7-3; D is ambiguous. Germline V lookup: CDR1 SGHTA, CDR2 FQGTGA. Trimming cost V 3 bases and J 4 bases, with 7 bases left between them. This CDR3 is built from 13 residues. For the CDR3, the DNA is TGTGCCAGCAGCTTGGGCCCGAATCAGCCCCAGCATTTT. This sequence encodes CASSLGPNQPQHF.

Relative to its sample, this clonotype is large. The V and J genes are TRBV6-6 and TRBJ2-3; D remains unclear. The J call may be wrong; the DNA end is better matched by TRBJ2-7. The germline gives CDR1 MNHNY, CDR2 SVGAGI (reference sequence). The CDR3 contains 14 residues. CDR3 nucleotide sequence: TGTGCCAGCAGTTACTCGAAAATCCCTTTTGAGCAGTACTTC. It yields the protein CASSYSKIPFEQYF.

This chain connects TRBV12-1 to TRBJ2-7; the D call TRBD1 from the table was never checked on the DNA. TRBV12-1 is listed as a pseudogene. The CDR3 has 14 amino acids. The CDR3 bases are TGTGCCAGCAGCCCCCCCGACGGTGCGAACGAGCAGTACTTC. Translation gives CASSPPDGANEQYF.

V and J are TRBV6-5 and TRBJ2-5, with D tentatively TRBD2 (7 bases). The CDR3 totals 16 residues. Germline-derived CDR1 and CDR2 are MNHEY and SVGAGI. Trimming stripped 0 bases from V and 5 bases from J, with 16 bases between. The DNA for the CDR3 is TGTGCCAGCAGTTACTCGATAGGGGGGGCCAAGGAGACCCAGTACTTC. Translation: CASSYSIGGAKETQYF.

This clonotype was counted many times. This rearrangement joins TRBV5-5 to TRBJ2-7; 8 nucleotides line up with TRBD2. The CDR3 has 15 residues. After removal of 4 bases from V and 4 bases from J, the junction contained 10 bases not matched to a gene. Germline assignment: CDR1 SGHKS and CDR2 YYEKEE (reference sequence). The DNA of the CDR3 is TGTGCCAGCAGCCGGGGGGGGGCTTTGATATACGAGCAGTACTTC. Protein product: CASSRGGALIYEQYF.

This clonotype occurred many times. J is TRBJ2-7 and V is TRBV27, with a weak D call TRBD2 (6 bases). V was cut by 1 base and J by 6 bases, with 16 bases left in between. The CDR3 totals 15 residues. CDR1 MNHEY and CDR2 SMNVEV come from the germline V gene (reference sequence). The CDR3 coding sequence is TGTGCCAGCAGTTTATGGGCTAGCGCAAGGCTCGAGCAGTACTTC. As protein: CASSLWASARLEQYF.

This chain links TRBV28 with TRBJ2-4; 11 bases map to TRBD2. This CDR3 comprises 16 residues. The germline V gene has CDR1 MDHEN and CDR2 SYDVKM. The V and J ends lost 3 bases and 6 bases, in that order; junction bases with no gene match: 7. DNA for the CDR3: TGTGCCAGCAGTTTTACACCGGGACTAGCGGTAAACATTCAGTACTTC. It specifies CASSFTPGLAVNIQYF.

At least ten counts were recorded for this clonotype. The rearrangement links TRBV6-1 to TRBJ2-4; D is possibly TRBD1 (6 bases). Near its end, the DNA agrees better with TRBJ2-7, so the J call may be wrong. The CDR3 runs 12 residues. In germline, CDR1 is MNHNS, CDR2 SASEGT. In DNA form, the CDR3 reads TGTGCCAGCAGCCCGACAGGCTACGAGCAGTACTTC. Its translation: CASSPTGYEQYF.